This TCR beta chain derives from a study of blood T cells in healthy people across ages. With a J-beta primer mix and a sample-barcoded 5' primer, a second PCR ran 7 to 11 cycles. TCRdb independently ran MiXCR on the 5' RACE reads; one entry per CDR3 protein. The sample consists of some 1.5 million distinct CDR3 sequences, roughly 28% of them appearing once. V dropped 6 bases and J dropped 1; count of bases not matched to a gene: 6. This CDR3 is 15 amino acids long. The chain recombines TRBV12-3 or TRBV12-4 with TRBJ2-1; 7 bases align to TRBD2. This receptor was taken from a woman between 25 and 40 years old in good health. Sequenced: blood. CDR3 in DNA: TGTGCCAGCAGGATAGGACTAGGTTCCTACAATGAGCAGTTCTTC. This translates into CASRIGLGSYNEQFF.